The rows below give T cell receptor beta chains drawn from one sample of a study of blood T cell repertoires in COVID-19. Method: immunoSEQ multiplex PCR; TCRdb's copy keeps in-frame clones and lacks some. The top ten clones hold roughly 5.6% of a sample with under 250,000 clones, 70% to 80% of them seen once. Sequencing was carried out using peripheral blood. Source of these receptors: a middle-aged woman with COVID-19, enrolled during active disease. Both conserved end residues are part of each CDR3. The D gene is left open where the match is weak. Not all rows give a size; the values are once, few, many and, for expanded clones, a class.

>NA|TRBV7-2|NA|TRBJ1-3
CASSSHSGNTIYF
TGTGCCAGCAGCTCACATTCTGGAAACACCATATATTTT
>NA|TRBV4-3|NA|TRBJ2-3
CASSQDRGTDTQYF
TGCGCCAGCAGCCAAGACCGGGGCACAGATACGCAGTATTTT
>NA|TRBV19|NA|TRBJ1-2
CASSRNNYGYTF
TGTGCCAGCTCGAGGAATAACTATGGCTACACCTTC
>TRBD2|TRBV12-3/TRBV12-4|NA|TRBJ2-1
CASSAGGPEQFF
TGTGCCAGCTCTGCGGGAGGGCCTGAGCAGTTCTTC
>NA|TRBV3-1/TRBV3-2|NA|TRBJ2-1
CASSQEGGGGYNEQFF
TGTGCCAGCAGCCAAGAGGGCGGAGGCGGCTACAATGAGCAGTTCTTC
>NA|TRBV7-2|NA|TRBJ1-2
CASSLESGRVGYGYTF
TGTGCCAGCAGCTTAGAATCGGGCAGGGTGGGATATGGCTACACCTTC
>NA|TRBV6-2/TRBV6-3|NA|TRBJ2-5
CASSYSTQTLTQYF
TGTGCCAGCAGTTACTCGACCCAGACTTTAACCCAGTACTTC
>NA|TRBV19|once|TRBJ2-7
CASGGGGTYEQYF
TGTGCCAGTGGTGGCGGGGGCACGTACGAGCAGTACTTC
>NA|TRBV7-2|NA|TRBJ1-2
CASSYRAGSTDRYGYTF
TGTGCCAGCAGCTATCGTGCCGGGTCCACGGACAGATATGGCTACACCTTC
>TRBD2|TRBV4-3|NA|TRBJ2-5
CASSQDMTSDETQYF
TGCGCCAGCAGCCAAGATATGACTAGCGATGAGACCCAGTACTTC
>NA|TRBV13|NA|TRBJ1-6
CASSSNPGSSYNSPLHF
TGTGCCAGCAGTTCTAACCCCGGGAGCTCCTATAATTCACCCCTCCACTTT
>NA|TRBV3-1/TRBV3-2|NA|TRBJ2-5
CASSQDLALIQYF
TGTGCCAGCAGCCAAGATTTGGCTTTGATCCAGTACTTC
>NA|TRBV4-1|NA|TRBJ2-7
CASSQERQSYEQYF
TGCGCCAGCAGCCAAGAAAGACAGTCCTACGAGCAGTACTTC
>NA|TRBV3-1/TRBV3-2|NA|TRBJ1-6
CASTPGGSASPLHF
TGTGCCAGCACCCCGGGGGGGTCAGCTTCACCCCTCCACTTT
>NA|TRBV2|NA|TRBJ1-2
CASSDPPGYTF
TGTGCCAGCAGTGACCCTCCTGGCTACACCTTC
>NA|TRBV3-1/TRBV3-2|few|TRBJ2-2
CASSQTISSNTGELFF
TGTGCCAGCAGCCAAACGATCAGTTCTAACACCGGGGAGCTGTTTTTT
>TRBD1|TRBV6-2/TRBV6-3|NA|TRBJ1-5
CASSSRTGWVQPQHF
TGTGCCAGCAGTTCGCGGACAGGGTGGGTTCAGCCCCAGCATTTT
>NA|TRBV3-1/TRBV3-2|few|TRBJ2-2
CASSQDWRELFF
TGTGCCAGCAGCCAAGATTGGCGGGAGCTGTTTTTT
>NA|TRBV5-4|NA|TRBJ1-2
CASSLDSNYGYTF
TGTGCCAGCAGCTTGGACAGCAACTATGGCTACACCTTC
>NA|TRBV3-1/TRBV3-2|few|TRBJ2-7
CASSRTRRGSYEQYF
TGTGCCAGCAGCCGGACGAGGCGGGGCTCCTACGAGCAGTACTTC
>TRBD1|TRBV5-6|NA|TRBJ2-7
CASRGGPWDEQYF
TGTGCCAGCAGAGGGGGCCCCTGGGACGAGCAGTACTTC
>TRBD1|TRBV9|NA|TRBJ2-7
CASSAGDRGSEQYF
TGTGCCAGCAGCGCTGGGGACAGGGGGTCCGAGCAGTACTTC
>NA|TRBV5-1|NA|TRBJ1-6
CASSFRETGYNSPLHF
TGCGCCAGCAGCTTCCGGGAAACAGGGTACAATTCACCCCTCCACTTT
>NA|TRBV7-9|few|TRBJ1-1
CASSFASQGRLEAFF
TGTGCCAGCAGCTTCGCAAGTCAAGGCAGACTTGAAGCTTTCTTT